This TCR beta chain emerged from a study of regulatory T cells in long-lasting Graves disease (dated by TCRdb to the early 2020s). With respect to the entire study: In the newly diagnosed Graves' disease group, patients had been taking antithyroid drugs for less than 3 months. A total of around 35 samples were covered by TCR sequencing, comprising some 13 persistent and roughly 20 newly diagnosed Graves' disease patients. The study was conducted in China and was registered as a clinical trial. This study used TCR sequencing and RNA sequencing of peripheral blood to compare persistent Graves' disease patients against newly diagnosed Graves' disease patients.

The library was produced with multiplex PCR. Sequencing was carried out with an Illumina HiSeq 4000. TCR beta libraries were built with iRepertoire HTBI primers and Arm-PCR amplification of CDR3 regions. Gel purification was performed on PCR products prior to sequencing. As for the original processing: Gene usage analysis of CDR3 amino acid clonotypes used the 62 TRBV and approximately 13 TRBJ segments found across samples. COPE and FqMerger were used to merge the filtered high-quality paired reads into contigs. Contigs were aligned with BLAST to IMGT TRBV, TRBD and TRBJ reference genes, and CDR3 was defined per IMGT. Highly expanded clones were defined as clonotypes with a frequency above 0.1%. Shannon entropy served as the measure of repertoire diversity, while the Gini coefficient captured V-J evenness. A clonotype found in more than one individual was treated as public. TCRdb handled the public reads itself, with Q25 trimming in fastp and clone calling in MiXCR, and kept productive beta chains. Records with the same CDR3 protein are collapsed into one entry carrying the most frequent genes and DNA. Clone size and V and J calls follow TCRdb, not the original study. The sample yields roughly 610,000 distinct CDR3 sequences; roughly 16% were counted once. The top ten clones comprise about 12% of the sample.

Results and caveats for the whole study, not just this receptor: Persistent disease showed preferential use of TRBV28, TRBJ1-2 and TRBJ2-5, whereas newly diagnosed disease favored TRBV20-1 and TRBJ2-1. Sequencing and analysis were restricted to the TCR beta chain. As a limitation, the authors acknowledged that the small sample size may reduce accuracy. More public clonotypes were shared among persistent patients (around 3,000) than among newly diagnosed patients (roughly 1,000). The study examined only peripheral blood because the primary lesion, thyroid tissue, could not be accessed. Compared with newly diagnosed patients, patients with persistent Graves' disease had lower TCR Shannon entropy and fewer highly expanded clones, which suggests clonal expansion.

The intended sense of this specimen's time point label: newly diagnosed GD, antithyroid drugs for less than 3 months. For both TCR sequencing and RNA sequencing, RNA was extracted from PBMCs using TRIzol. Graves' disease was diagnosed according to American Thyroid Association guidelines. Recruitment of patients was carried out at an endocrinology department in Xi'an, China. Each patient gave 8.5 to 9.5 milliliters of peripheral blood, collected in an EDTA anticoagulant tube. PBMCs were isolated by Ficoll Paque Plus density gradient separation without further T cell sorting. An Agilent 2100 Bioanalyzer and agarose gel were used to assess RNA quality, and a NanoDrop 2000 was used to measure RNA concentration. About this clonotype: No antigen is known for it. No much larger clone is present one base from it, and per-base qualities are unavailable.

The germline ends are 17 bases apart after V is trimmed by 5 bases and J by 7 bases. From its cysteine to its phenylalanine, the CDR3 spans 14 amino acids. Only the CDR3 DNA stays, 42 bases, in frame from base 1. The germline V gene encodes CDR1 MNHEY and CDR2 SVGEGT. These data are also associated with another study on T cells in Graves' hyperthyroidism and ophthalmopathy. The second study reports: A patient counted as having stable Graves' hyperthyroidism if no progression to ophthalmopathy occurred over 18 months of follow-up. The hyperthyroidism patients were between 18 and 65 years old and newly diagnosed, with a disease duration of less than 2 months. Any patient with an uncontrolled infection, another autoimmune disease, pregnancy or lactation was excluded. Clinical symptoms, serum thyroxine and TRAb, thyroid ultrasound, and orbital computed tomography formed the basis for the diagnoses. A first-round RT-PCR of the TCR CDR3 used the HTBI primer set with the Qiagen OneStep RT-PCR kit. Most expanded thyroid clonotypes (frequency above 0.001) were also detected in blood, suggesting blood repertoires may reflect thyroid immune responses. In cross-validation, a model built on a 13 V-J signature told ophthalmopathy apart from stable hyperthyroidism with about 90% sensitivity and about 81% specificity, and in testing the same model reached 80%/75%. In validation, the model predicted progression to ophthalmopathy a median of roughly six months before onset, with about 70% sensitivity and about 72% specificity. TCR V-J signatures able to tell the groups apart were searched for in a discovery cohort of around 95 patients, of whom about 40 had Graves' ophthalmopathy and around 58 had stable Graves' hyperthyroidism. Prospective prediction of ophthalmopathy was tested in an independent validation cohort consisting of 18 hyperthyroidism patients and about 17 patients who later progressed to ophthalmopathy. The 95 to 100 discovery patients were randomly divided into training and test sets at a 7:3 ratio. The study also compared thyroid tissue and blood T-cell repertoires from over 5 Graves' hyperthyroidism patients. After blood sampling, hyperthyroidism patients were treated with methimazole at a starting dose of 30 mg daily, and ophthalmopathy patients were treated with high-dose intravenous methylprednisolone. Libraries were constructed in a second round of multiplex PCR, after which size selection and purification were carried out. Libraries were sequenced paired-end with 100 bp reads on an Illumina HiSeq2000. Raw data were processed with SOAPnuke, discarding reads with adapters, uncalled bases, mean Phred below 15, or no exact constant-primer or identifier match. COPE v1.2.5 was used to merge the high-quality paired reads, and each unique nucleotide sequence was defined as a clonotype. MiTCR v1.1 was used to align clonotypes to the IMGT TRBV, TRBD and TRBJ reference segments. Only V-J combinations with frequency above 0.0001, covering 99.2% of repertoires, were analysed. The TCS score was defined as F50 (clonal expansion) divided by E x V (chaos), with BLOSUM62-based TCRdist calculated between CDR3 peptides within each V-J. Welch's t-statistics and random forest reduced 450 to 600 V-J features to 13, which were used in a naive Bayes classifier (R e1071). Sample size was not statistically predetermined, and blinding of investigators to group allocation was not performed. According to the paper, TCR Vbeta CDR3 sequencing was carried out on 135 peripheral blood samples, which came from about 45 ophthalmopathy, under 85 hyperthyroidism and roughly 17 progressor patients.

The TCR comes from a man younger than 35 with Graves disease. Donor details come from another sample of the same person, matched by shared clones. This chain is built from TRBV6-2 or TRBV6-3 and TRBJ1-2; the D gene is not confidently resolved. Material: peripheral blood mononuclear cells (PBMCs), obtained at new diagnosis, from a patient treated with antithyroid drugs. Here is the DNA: TGTGCCAGCAGTGAACTTTCACCGCTCCTTGGCTACACCTTC. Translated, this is CASSELSPLLGYTF.